This TCR beta chain is from a study of CD8 T cells in Susac syndrome. Germline CDR1 is SGHRS and CDR2 is YFSETQ. J lost 6 bases, V lost 4 bases, and 9 bases had no gene match. The CDR3 consists of 14 residues. RNA, at about 0.45 to 1 ug, was reverse transcribed with random hexamers. TCRdb fed the immunoSEQ multiplex PCR reads into MiXCR, producing one record per CDR3 protein. This sample has under 200,000 distinct CDR3 sequences, with about 96% found just once. The chain has TRBV5-1 and TRBJ2-7, with 8 bases that match TRBD1. This clonotype originated in a human donor with Susac syndrome. Material for sequencing was CD4+ T cells from PBMCs. The chain's CDR3 is CASSLRTGKGEQYF. The CDR3 DNA reads as TGCGCCAGCAGCCTGAGGACAGGGAAGGGCGAGCAGTACTTC.